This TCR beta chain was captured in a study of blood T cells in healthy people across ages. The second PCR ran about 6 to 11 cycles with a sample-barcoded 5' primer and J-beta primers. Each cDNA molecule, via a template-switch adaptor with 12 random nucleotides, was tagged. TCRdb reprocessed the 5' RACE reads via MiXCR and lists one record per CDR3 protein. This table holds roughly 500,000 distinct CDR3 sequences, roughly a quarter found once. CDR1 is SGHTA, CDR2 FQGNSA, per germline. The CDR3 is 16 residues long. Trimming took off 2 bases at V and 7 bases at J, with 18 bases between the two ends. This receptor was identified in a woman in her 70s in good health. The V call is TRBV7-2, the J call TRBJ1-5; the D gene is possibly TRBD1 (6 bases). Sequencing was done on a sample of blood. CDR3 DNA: TGTGCCAGCAGCTTATCTGTTGGGGGGCTAGGGCAGCCCCAGCATTTT. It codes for CASSLSVGGLGQPQHF.